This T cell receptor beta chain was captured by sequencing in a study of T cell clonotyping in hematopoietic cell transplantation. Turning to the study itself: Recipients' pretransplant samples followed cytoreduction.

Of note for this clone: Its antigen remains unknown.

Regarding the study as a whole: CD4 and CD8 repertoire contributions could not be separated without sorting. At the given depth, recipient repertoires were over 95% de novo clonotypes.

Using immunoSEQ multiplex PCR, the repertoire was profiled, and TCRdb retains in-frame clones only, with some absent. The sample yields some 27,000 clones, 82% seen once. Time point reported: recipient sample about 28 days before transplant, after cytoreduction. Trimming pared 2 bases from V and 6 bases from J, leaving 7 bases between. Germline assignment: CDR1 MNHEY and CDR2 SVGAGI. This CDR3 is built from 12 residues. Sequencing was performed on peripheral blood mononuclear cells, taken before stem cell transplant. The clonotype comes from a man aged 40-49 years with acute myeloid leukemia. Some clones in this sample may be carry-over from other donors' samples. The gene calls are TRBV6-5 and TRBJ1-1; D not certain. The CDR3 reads CASSYAQPEAFF. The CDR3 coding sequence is TGTGCCAGCAGTTACGCTCAGCCTGAAGCTTTCTTT.